This TCR beta chain was retrieved from a study of graft-versus-host responses after intestinal transplantation. Whole-study context: Every one of the recipients received anti-thymocyte globulin induction and afterwards took tacrolimus and steroids for 3 to 4 years.

The CDR3 consists of 16 residues. From germline, CDR1 is SGHNT and CDR2 YYREEE (reference sequence). J was trimmed by 2 bases and V by 4 bases; bases with no gene match: 10. Sequenced by immunoSEQ multiplex PCR; TCRdb stores in-frame clones only, minus some. The data show approximately 58,000 clones, around 90% seen once. This receptor was identified in a human patient who received an intestinal transplant, so some T cells may come from the graft donor. The rearrangement joins TRBV5-4 to TRBJ1-1; 8 bases align to TRBD1. The sequencing here drew on PBMCs, taken 26 days after transplant. The CDR3 loop reads CASSRTGFGVNTEAFF. The DNA of the CDR3 is TGTGCCAGCAGCCGGACAGGGTTTGGGGTTAACACTGAAGCTTTCTTT.